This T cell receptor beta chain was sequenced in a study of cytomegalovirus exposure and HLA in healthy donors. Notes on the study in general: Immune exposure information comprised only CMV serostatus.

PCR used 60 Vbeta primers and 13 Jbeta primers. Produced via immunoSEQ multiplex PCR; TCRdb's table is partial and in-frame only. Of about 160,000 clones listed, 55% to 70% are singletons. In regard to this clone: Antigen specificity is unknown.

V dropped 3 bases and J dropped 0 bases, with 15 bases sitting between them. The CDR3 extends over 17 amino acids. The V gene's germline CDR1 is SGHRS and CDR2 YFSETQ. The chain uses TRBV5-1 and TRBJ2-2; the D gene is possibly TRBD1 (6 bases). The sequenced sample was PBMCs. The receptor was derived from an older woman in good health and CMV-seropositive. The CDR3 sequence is CASSSTAGDTNTGELFF. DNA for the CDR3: TGCGCCAGCAGCTCGACCGCAGGGGACACGAACACCGGGGAGCTGTTTTTT. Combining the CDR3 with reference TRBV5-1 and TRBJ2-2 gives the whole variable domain KAGVTQTPRYLIKTRGQQVTLSCSPISGHRSVSWYQQTPGQGLQFLFEYFSETQRNKGNFPGRFSGRQFSNSRSEMNVSTLELGDSALYLCASSSTAGDTNTGELFFGEGSRLTVL.